This T cell receptor beta chain emerged from a study of blood T cell repertoires in COVID-19. Whole-study context: COVID-19 samples from acute and convalescent phases originated in the United States, Italy and Spain. Sample material is recorded as cDNA or gDNA derived from T cells, B-cell-depleted T cells, or PBMCs.

Study processing details: Researchers report that nucleated cell counts were estimated from reference gene primer amplification. TCRdb's table, derived via immunoSEQ multiplex PCR, lists solely in-frame clones and lacks some. V and J calls and clone size are copied from that table; D and trimming were computed from the DNA. The table lists about 130,000 clones, around 74% of them singletons, with roughly 5.5% in the top ten. The clonotype originates from a man between 60 and 75 years old with acute or convalescent COVID-19. Sequenced: peripheral blood.

CDR3 DNA: TGTGCCAGCAGACACCGACAGGGAACTGAAGCTTTCTTT. Translating gives CASRHRQGTEAFF. The chain joins TRBV12-3 or TRBV12-4 to TRBJ1-1, with TRBD1 identical over 7 bases. The CDR3 contains 13 residues. V shed 6 bases, J shed 5 bases, and the junction held 6 bases outside the gene matches.